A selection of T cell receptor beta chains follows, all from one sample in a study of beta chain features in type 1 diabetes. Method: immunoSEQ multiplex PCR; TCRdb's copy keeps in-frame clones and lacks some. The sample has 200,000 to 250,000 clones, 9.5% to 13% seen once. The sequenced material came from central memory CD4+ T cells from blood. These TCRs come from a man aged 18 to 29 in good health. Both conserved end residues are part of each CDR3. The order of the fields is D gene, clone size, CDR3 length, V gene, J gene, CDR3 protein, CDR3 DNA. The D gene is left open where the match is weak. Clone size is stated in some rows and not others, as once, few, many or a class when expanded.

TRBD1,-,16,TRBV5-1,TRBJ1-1,CASSDRDRSPNTEAFF,TGCGCCAGCAGCGACCGGGACAGATCCCCGAACACTGAAGCTTTCTTT
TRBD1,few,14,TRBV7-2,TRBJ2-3,CASSPRGPTDTQYF,TGTGCCAGCAGCCCTAGGGGGCCGACAGATACGCAGTATTTT
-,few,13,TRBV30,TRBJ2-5,CAWSLHGSETQYF,TGTGCCTGGAGCCTCCACGGGAGTGAGACCCAGTACTTC
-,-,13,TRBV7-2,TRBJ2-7,CASSLNGRNEQYF,TGTGCCAGCAGCTTAAATGGCCGCAACGAGCAGTACTTC
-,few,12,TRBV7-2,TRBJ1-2,CASSLERSGYTF,TGTGCCAGCAGCTTAGAACGGAGTGGCTACACCTTC
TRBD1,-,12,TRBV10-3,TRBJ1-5,CGVQGDNQPQHF,TGTGGGGTTCAGGGGGACAATCAGCCCCAGCATTTT
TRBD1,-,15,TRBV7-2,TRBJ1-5,CASSPRQGAGQPQHF,TGTGCCAGCAGCCCGAGACAGGGGGCAGGTCAGCCCCAGCATTTT
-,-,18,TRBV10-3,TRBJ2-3,CAISESSGSYKGTDTQYF,TGTGCCATCAGTGAGTCATCTGGCAGCTACAAAGGCACAGATACGCAGTATTTT
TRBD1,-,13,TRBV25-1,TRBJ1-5,CASSGQGNQPQHF,TGTGCCAGCAGTGGACAGGGTAATCAGCCCCAGCATTTT
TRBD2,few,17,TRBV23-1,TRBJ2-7,CASSQFWRGSGRPYKYF,TGCGCCAGCAGTCAATTCTGGCGGGGTAGCGGGAGGCCATACAAGTACTTC
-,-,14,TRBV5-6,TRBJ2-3,CASSSPVVADTQYF,TGTGCCAGCAGCTCCCCGGTAGTGGCGGATACGCAGTATTTT
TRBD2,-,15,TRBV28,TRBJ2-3,CASSPAGGSTDTQYF,TGTGCCAGCAGCCCGGCGGGAGGCTCCACAGATACGCAGTATTTT
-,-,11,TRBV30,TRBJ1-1,CAWSRDTEAFF,TGTGCCTGGAGTAGGGACACTGAAGCTTTCTTT
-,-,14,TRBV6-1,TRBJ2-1,CASSVNSGYNEQFF,TGTGCCAGCAGTGTGAATAGCGGTTACAATGAGCAGTTCTTC
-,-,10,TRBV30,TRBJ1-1,CACQRGMAFF,TGTGCCTGTCAAAGGGGGATGGCTTTCTTT
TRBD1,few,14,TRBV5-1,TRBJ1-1,CASSSGQGEAEAFF,TGCGCCAGCAGCTCGGGACAGGGGGAAGCTGAAGCTTTCTTT
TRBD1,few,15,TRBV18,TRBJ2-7,CASSADRGGRREQYF,TGTGCCAGCTCAGCGGACAGAGGGGGCCGGCGCGAGCAGTACTTC
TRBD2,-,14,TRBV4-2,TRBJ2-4,CASSQREGKNIQYF,TGTGCCAGCAGCCAACGGGAGGGCAAAAACATTCAGTACTTC
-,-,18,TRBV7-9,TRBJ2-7,CASSSGPGGRTTSYEQYF,TGTGCCAGCAGCTCCGGCCCCGGAGGAAGGACGACTTCCTACGAGCAGTACTTC
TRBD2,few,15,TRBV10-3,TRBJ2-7,CAIKGTSGTSYEQYF,TGTGCCATCAAAGGGACTAGCGGGACCTCCTACGAGCAGTACTTC
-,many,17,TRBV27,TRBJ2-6,CASSLKAPSSGANVLTF,TGTGCCAGCAGTTTAAAGGCGCCTAGCTCTGGGGCCAACGTCCTGACTTTC
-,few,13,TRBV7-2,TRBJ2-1,CASSFSGTPDLFF,TGTGCCAGCAGCTTTTCCGGGACTCCCGACCTGTTCTTC
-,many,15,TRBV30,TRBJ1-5,CAWSTPPRNNQPQHF,TGTGCCTGGAGTACCCCACCACGGAACAATCAGCCCCAGCATTTT
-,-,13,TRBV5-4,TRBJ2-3,CASSRPDTDTQYF,TGTGCCAGCAGTCGGCCGGACACAGATACGCAGTATTTT
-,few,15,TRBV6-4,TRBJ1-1,CASSPGMGTNTEAFF,TGTGCCAGCAGCCCCGGGATGGGGACTAACACTGAAGCTTTCTTT
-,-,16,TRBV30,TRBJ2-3,CAWSVWSGVGTDTQYF,TGTGCCTGGAGTGTCTGGTCGGGAGTAGGCACAGATACGCAGTATTTT
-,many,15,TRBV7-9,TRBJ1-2,CASSTADSSNYGYTF,TGTGCCAGCAGCACCGCGGACAGCTCCAACTATGGCTACACCTTC
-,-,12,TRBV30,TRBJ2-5,CAWQGLQETQYF,TGTGCCTGGCAGGGGCTCCAAGAGACCCAGTACTTC
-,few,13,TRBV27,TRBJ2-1,CASSSSWENEQFF,TGTGCCAGCAGTTCCTCCTGGGAGAATGAGCAGTTCTTC
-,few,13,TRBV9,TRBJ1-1,CASSVGGTTEAFF,TGTGCCAGCAGCGTTGGGGGGACCACTGAAGCTTTCTTT
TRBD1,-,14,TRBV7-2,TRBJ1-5,CASSPDREGQPQHF,TGTGCCAGCAGCCCCGACAGGGAGGGCCAGCCCCAGCATTTT
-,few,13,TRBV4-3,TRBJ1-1,CASSQAGNTEAFF,TGCGCCAGCAGCCAGGCAGGGAACACTGAAGCTTTCTTT
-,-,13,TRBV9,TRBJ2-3,CASSLTGADTQYF,TGTGCCAGCAGCCTCACCGGGGCAGATACGCAGTATTTT
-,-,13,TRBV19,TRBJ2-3,CASSQAEGNTQYF,TGTGCCAGTAGCCAAGCGGAGGGGAATACGCAGTATTTT
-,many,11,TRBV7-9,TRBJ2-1,CASSLQYRLFF,TGTGCCAGCAGCTTACAATATCGCCTGTTCTTC
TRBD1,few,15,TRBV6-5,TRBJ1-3,CASSRDSSSGNTIYF,TGTGCCAGCAGCCGGGACAGCTCCTCTGGAAACACCATATATTTT
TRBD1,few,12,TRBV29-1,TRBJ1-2,CSVATGGVGYTF,TGCAGCGTAGCCACAGGGGGCGTTGGCTACACCTTC
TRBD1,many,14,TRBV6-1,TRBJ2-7,CASSSTGGSYEQYF,TGTGCCAGCAGTTCGACAGGGGGCTCCTACGAGCAGTACTTC
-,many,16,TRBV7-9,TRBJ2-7,CASSLYGDWSSYEQYF,TGTGCCAGCAGCTTATACGGGGACTGGAGCTCCTACGAGCAGTACTTC
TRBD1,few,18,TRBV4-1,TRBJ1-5,CASSRYGTVGYSNQPQHF,TGCGCCAGCAGCCGTTACGGGACAGTAGGTTATAGCAATCAGCCCCAGCATTTT
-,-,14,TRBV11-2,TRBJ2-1,CASSYRDSRNEQFF,TGTGCCAGCAGCTACAGGGACTCTCGCAATGAGCAGTTCTTC
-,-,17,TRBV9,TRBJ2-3,CASSVRAGTRGTDTQYF,TGTGCCAGCAGCGTCAGGGCGGGAACGCGTGGGACAGATACGCAGTATTTT
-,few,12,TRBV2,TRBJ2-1,CASSDLLLGEFF,TGTGCCAGCAGTGACCTACTCCTTGGGGAGTTCTTC
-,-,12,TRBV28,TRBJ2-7,CASSTLSYEQYF,TGTGCCAGCAGTACCCTCTCATACGAGCAGTACTTC
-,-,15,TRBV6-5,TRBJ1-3,CASSYSGSSGNTIYF,TGTGCCAGCAGTTACTCAGGGTCCTCTGGAAACACCATATATTTT
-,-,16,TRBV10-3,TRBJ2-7,CAISESTAVTDYEQYF,TGTGCCATCAGTGAGTCGACGGCGGTCACCGACTACGAGCAGTACTTC
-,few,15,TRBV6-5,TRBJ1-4,CASSGGGAANEKLFF,TGTGCCAGCAGCGGGGGGGGAGCGGCTAATGAAAAACTGTTTTTT
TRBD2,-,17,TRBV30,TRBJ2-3,CAWSAGLAGGPKDTQYF,TGTGCCTGGAGTGCAGGACTAGCGGGAGGGCCTAAAGATACGCAGTATTTT
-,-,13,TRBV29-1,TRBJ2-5,CSVQPGQGETQYF,TGCAGCGTCCAACCGGGTCAAGGGGAGACCCAGTACTTC
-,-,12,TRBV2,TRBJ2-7,CASSAEGYEQYF,TGTGCCAGCAGCGCCGAGGGCTACGAGCAGTACTTC
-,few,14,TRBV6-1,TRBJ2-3,CATLTPSPGLTQYF,TGTGCCACATTGACACCTTCACCGGGGCTTACGCAGTATTTT
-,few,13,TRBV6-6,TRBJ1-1,CASSYLRAGGAFF,TGTGCCAGCAGCTACTTAAGGGCTGGGGGGGCTTTCTTT
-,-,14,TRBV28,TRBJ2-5,CATADGTSRETQYF,TGTGCCACCGCGGACGGTACTTCTAGAGAGACCCAGTACTTC
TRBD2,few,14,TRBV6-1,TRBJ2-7,CAIVRTSGSYEQYF,TGTGCCATCGTCCGGACTAGCGGGTCCTACGAGCAGTACTTC
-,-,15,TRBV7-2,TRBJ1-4,CASSPRTPRGEKLFF,TGTGCCAGCAGCCCTCGGACACCGAGAGGTGAAAAACTGTTTTTT
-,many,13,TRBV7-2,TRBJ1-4,CASSFGTQEKLFF,TGTGCCAGCAGCTTCGGGACGCAAGAAAAACTGTTTTTT
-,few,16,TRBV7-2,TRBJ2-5,CASSLVRDTFYGTQYF,TGTGCCAGCAGCTTAGTTCGGGACACCTTTTATGGGACCCAGTACTTC
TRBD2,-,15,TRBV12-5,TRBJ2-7,CASGLRLAGVGEQYF,TGTGCTAGTGGTTTGAGGCTAGCGGGAGTAGGTGAGCAGTACTTC